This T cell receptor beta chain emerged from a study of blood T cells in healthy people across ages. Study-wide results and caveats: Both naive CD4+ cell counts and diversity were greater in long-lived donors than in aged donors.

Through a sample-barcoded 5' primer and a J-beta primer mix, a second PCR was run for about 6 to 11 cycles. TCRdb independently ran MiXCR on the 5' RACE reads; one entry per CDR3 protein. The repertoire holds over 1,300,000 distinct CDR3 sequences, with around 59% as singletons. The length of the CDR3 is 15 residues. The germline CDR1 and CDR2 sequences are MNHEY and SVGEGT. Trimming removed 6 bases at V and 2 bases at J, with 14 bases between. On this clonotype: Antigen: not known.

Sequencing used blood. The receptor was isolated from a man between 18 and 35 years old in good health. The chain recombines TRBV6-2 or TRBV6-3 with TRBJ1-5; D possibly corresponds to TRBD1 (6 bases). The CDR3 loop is CASRYRDDGNQPQHF. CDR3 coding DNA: TGTGCCAGCAGATACAGGGACGACGGCAATCAGCCCCAGCATTTT.